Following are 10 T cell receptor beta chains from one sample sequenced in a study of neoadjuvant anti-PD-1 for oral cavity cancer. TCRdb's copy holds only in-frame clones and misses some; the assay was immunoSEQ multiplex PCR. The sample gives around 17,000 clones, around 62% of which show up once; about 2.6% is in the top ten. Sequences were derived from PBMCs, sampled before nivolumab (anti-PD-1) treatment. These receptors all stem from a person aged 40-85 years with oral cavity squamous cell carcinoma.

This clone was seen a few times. The CDR3 is CSAPTGRELFF. In DNA form, the CDR3 reads TGCAGTGCCCCGACAGGGCGGGAGCTGTTTTTT. The rearrangement links TRBV20-1 to TRBJ2-2, with 7 positions matching TRBD1. The V segment lost 6 bases and the J segment 9 bases; nucleotides outside the gene matches: 4. There are 11 residues in the CDR3. The germline V gene has CDR1 DFQATT and CDR2 SNEGSKA (reference sequence).

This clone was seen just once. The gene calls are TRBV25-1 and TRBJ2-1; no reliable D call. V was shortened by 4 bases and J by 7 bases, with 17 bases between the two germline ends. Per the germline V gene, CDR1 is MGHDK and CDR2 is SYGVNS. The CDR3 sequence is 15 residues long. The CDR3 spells CASSAPNGFRNEQFF. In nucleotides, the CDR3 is TGTGCCAGCAGTGCCCCCAACGGTTTTAGGAATGAGCAGTTCTTC.

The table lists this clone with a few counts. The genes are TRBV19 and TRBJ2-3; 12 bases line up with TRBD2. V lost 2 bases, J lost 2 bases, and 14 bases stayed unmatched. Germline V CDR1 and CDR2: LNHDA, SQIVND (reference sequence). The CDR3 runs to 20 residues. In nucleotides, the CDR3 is TGTGCCAGTAGTATAAAACTCCACTCCGGACTAGCGGGAAACACAGATACGCAGTATTTT. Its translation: CASSIKLHSGLAGNTDTQYF.

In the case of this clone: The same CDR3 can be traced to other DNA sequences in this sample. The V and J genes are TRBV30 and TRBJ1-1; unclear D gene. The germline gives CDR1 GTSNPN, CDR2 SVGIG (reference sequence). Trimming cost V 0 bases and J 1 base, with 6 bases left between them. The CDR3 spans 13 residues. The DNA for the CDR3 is TGTGCCTGGAGTGTACTGAGGAACACTGAAGCTTTCTTT. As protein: CAWSVLRNTEAFF.

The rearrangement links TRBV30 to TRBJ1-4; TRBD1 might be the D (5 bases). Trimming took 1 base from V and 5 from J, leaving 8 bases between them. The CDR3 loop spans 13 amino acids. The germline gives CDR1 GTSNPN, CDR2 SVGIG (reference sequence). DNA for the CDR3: TGTGCCTGGAGTGGACAGCTGAATGAAAAACTGTTTTTT. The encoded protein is CAWSGQLNEKLFF.

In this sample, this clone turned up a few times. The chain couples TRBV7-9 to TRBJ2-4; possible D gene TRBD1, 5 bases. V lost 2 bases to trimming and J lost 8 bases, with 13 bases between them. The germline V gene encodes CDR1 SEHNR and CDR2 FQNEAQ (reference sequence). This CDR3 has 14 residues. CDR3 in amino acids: CASSLQGQGDIQYF. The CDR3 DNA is TGTGCCAGCAGCTTACAGGGCCAAGGGGACATTCAGTACTTC.

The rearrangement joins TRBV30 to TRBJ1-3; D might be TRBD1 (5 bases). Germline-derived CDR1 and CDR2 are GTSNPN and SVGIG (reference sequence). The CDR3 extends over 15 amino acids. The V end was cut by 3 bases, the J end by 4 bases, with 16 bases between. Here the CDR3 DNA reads TGTGCCTGGAGCATCCGGGACCGGGCAGGAAACACCATATATTTT. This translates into CAWSIRDRAGNTIYF.

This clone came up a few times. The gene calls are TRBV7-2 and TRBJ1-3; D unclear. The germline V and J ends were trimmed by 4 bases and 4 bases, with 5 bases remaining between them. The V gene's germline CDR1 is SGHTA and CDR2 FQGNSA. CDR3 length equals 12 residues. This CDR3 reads CASSSRGNTIYF. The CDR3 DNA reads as TGTGCCAGCAGCTCCCGAGGAAACACCATATATTTT. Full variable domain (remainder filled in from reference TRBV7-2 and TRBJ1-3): GAGVSQSPSNKVTEKGKDVELRCDPISGHTALYWYRQSLGQGLEFLIYFQGNSAPDKSGLPSDRFSAERTGGSVSTLTIQRTQQEDSAVYLCASSSRGNTIYFGEGSWLTVV.

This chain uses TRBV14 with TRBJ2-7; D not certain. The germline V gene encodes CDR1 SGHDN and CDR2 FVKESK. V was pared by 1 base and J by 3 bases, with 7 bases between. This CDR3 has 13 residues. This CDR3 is CASSQAVVYEQYF. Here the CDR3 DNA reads TGTGCCAGCAGCCAAGCGGTCGTCTACGAGCAGTACTTC.

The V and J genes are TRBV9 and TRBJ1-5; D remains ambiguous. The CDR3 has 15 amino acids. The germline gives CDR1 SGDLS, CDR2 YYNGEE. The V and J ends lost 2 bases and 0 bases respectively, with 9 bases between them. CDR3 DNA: TGTGCCAGCAGCGTCGGGGTGAATAGCAATCAGCCCCAGCATTTT. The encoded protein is CASSVGVNSNQPQHF. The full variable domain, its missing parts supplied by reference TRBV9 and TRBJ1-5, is DSGVTQTPKHLITATGQRVTLRCSPRSGDLSVYWYQQSLDQGLQFLIQYYNGEERAKGNILERFSAQQFPDLHSELNLSSLELGDSALYFCASSVGVNSNQPQHFGDGTRLSIL.